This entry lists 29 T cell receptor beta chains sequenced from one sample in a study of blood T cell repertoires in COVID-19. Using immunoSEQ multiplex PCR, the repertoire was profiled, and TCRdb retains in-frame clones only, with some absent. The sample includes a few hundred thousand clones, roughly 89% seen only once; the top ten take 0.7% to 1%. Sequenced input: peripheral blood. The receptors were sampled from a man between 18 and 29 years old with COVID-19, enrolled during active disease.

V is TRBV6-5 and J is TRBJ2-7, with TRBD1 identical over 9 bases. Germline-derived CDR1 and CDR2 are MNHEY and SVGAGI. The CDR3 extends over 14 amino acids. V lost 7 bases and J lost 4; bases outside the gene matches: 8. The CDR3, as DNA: TGTGCCAGCACGAGGACAGGGGTACAGTACGAGCAGTACTTC. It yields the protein CASTRTGVQYEQYF.

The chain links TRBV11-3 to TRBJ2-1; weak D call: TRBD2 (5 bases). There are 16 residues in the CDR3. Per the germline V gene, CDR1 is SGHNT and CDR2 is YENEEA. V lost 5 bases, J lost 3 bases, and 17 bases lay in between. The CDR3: CASSPTRNAFYNEQFF. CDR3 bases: TGTGCCAGCAGCCCCACTAGGAATGCTTTCTACAATGAGCAGTTCTTC.

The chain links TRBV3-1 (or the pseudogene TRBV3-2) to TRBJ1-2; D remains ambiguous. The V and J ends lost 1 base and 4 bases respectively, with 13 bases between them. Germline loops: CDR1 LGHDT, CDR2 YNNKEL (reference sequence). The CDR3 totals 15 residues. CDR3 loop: CASSQVGRGLYGYTF. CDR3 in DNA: TGTGCCAGCAGCCAAGTAGGGCGTGGACTCTATGGCTACACCTTC.

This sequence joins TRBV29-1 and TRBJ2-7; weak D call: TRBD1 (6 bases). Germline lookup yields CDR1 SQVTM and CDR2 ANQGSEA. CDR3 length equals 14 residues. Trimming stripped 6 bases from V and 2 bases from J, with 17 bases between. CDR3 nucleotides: TGCAGCGTGAGGGGGATGACGGCGACCTACGAGCAGTACTTC. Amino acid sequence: CSVRGMTATYEQYF.

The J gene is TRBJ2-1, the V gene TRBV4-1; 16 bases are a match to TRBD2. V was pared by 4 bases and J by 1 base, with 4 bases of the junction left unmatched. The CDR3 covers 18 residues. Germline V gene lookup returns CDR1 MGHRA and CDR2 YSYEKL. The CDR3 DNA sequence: TGCGCCAGCAGCCCTGGGACTAGCGGGGGGGCATCCTACAATGAGCAGTTCTTC. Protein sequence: CASSPGTSGGASYNEQFF.

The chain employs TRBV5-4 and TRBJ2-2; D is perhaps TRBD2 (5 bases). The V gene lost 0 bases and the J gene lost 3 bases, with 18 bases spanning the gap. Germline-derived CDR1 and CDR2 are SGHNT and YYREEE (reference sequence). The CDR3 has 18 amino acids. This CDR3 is CASSLVGGSGYDTGELFF. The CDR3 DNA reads TGTGCCAGCAGCTTGGTTGGAGGTTCGGGGTACGACACCGGGGAGCTGTTTTTT.

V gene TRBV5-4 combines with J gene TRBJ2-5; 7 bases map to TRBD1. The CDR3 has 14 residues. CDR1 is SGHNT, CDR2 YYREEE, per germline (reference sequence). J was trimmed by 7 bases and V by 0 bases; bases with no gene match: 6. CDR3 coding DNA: TGTGCCAGCAGCTTGGATACAGGGGTCGGGACCCAGTACTTC. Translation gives CASSLDTGVGTQYF. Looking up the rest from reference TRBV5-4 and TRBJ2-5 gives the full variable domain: ETGVTQSPTHLIKTRGQQVTLRCSSQSGHNTVSWYQQALGQGPQFIFQYYREEENGRGNFPPRFSGLQFPNYSSELNVNALELDDSALYLCASSLDTGVGTQYFGPGTRLLVL.

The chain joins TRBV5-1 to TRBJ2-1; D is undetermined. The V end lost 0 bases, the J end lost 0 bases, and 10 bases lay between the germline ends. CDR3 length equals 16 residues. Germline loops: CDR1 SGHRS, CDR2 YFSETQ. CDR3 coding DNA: TGCGCCAGCAGCTTGGTTCCGCTGAGCTCCTACAATGAGCAGTTCTTC. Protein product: CASSLVPLSSYNEQFF.

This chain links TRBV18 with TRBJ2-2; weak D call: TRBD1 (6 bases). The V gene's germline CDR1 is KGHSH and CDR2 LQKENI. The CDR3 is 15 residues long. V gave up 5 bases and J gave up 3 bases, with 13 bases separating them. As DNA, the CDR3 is TGTGCCAGCTCATCATACAGGGTGGACACCGGGGAGCTGTTTTTT. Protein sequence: CASSSYRVDTGELFF. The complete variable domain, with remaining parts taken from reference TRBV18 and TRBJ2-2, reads NAGVMQNPRHLVRRRGQEARLRCSPMKGHSHVYWYRQLPEEGLKFMVYLQKENIIDESGMPKERFSAEFPKEGPSILRIQQVVRGDSAAYFCASSSYRVDTGELFFGEGSRLTVL.

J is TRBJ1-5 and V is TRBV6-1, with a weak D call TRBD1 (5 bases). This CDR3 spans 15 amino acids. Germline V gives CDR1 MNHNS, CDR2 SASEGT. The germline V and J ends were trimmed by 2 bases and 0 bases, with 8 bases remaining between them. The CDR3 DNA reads TGTGCCAGCAGTGAATACAGGTATAGCAATCAGCCCCAGCATTTT. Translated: CASSEYRYSNQPQHF.

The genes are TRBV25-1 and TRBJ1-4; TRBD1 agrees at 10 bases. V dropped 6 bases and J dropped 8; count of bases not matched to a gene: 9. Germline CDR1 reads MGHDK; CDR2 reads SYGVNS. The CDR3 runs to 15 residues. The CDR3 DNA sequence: TGTGCCAGCAGGGCCCTAGGACAGGGGGACGAAAAACTGTTTTTT. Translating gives CASRALGQGDEKLFF.

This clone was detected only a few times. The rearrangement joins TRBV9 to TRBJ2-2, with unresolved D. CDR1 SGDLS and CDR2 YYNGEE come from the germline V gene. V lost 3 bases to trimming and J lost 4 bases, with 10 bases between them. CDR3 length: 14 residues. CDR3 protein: CASSAGGTTGELFF. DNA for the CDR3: TGTGCCAGCAGCGCCGGCGGAACCACCGGGGAGCTGTTTTTT.

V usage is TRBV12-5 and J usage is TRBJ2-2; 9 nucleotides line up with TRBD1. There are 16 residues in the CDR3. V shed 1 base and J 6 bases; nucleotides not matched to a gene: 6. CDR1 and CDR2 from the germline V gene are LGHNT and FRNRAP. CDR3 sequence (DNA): TGTGCTAGTGGTTTGGGGAACACAGGGGGCCCCGGGGAGCTGTTTTTT. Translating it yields CASGLGNTGGPGELFF.

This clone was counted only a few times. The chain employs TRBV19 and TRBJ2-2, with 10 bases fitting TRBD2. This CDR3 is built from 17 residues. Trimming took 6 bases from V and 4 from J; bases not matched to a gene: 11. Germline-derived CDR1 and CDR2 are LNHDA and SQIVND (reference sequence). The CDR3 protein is CASRSSGTSVGTGELFF. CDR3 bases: TGTGCCAGTAGAAGTTCCGGGACTAGCGTTGGCACCGGGGAGCTGTTTTTT.

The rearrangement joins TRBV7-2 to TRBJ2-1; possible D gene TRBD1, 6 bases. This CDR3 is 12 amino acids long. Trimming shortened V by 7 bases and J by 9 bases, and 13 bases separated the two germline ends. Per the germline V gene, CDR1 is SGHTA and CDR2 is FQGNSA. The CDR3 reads CASTRGGGEQFF. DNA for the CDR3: TGTGCCAGCACACGTGGGGGCGGTGAGCAGTTCTTC.

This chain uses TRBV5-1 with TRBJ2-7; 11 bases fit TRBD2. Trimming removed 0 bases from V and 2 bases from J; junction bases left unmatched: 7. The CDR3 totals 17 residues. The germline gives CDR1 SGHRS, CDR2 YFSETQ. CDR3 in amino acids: CASSLGLAGGWTYEQYF. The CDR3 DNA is TGCGCCAGCAGCTTGGGGCTAGCGGGAGGATGGACCTACGAGCAGTACTTC.

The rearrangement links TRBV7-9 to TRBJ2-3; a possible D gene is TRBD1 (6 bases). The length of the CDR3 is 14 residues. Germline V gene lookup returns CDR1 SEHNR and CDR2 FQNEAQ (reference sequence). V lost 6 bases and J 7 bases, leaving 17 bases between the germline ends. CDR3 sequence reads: CASRPAYRDNTQYF. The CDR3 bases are TGTGCCAGCAGACCAGCCTACAGGGACAATACGCAGTATTTT.

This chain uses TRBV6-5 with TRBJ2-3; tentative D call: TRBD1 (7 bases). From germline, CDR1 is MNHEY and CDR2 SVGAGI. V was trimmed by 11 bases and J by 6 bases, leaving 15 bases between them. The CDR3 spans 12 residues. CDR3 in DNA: TGTGCCGGAGGGGGCGAGTACGATACGCAGTATTTT. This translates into CAGGGEYDTQYF.

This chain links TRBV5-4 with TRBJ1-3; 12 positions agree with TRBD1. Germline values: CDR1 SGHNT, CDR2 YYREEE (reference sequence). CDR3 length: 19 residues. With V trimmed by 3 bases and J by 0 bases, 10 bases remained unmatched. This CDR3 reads CASSSRDRGPTSSGNTIYF. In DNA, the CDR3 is TGTGCCAGCAGCTCCCGGGACAGGGGGCCCACGAGCTCTGGAAACACCATATATTTT.

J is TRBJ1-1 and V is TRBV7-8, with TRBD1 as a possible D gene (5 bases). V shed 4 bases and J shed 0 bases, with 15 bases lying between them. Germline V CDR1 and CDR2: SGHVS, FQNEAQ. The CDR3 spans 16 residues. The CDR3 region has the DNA TGTGCCAGCAGCTCGGGGGGAAGCAGCCTGAACACTGAAGCTTTCTTT. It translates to CASSSGGSSLNTEAFF.

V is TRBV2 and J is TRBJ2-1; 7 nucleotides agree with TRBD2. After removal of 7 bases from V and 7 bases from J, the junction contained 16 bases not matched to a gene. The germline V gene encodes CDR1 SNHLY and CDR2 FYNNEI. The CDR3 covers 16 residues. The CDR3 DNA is TGTGCCAGCAACGAGGCGGGAGCCGTCATTTTTAATGAGCAGTTCTTC. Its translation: CASNEAGAVIFNEQFF.

The chain's CDR3 is CASSYRGLNTEAFF. In DNA, the CDR3 is TGTGCCAGCAGTTACCGCGGCTTGAACACTGAAGCTTTCTTT. J is TRBJ1-1 and V is TRBV6-9; D remains unclear. Germline V gene data show CDR1 as MNHGY and CDR2 as SVAAGI. The CDR3 is made up of 14 amino acids. V was trimmed by 3 bases and J by 0 bases, leaving 8 bases between them.

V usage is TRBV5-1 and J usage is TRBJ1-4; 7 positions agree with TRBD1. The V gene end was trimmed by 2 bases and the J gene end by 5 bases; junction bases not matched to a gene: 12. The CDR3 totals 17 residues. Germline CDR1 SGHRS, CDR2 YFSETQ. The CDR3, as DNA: TGCGCCAGCAGCTTTTACTATGACCGGGACAGAAATGAAAAACTGTTTTTT. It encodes CASSFYYDRDRNEKLFF.

The CDR3 region is CAISGTGAYEQYF. The CDR3 DNA reads as TGTGCCATCAGCGGTACAGGGGCCTACGAGCAGTACTTC. The J gene is TRBJ2-7, the V gene TRBV10-3; 7 nucleotides line up with TRBD1. The CDR3 covers 13 residues. Trimming removed 6 bases from V and 2 bases from J; junction bases left unmatched: 4. Germline V gene sequence: CDR1 ENHRY, CDR2 SYGVKD.

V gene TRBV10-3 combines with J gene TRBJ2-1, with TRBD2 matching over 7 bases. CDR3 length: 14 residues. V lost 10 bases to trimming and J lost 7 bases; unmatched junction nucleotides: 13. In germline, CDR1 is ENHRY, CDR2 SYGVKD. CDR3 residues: CATAVAGEGNEQFF. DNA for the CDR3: TGTGCCACCGCGGTTGCGGGAGAGGGGAATGAGCAGTTCTTC.

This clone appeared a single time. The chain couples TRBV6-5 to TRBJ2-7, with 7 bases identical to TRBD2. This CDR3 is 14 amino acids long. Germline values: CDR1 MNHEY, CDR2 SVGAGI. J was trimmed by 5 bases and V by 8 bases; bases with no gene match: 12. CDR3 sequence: CASSRLGGRDEQYF. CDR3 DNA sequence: TGTGCCAGCTCCCGGTTGGGGGGGAGGGACGAGCAGTACTTC.

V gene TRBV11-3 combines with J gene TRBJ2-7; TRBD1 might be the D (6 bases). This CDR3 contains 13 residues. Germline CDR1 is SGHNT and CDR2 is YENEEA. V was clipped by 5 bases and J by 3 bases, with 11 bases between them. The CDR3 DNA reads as TGTGCCAGCAGCCAAAAGGACAGCTACGAGCAGTACTTC. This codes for CASSQKDSYEQYF.

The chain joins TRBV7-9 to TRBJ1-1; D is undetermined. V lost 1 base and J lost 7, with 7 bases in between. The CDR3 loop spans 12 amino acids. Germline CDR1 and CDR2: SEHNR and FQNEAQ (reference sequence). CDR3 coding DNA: TGTGCCAGCAGCTTAGGGCCGCTTGAAGCTTTCTTT. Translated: CASSLGPLEAFF.

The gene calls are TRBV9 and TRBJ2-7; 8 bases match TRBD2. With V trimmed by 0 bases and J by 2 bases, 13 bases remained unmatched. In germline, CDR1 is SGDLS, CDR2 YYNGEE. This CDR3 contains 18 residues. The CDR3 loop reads CASSVDPLSSGGAYEQYF. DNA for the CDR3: TGTGCCAGCAGCGTAGATCCGTTGTCCAGCGGGGGAGCCTACGAGCAGTACTTC.